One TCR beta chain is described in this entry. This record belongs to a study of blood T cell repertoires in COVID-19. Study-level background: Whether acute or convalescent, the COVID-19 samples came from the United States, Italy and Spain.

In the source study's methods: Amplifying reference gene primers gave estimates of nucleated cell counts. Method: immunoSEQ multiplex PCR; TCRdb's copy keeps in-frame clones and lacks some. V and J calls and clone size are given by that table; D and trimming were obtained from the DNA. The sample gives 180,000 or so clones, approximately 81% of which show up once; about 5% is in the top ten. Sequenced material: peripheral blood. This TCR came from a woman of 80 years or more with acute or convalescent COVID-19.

The CDR3 sequence: CASSQDRGWQETQYF. In DNA, the CDR3 is TGTGCCAGCAGCCAGGACAGGGGTTGGCAAGAGACCCAGTACTTC. The chain carries TRBV11-3 and TRBJ2-5; 9 nucleotides align to TRBD1. J gave up 2 bases and V 5 bases, and 6 bases lay outside the gene matches. Germline lookup yields CDR1 SGHNT and CDR2 YENEEA. CDR3 length equals 15 residues.